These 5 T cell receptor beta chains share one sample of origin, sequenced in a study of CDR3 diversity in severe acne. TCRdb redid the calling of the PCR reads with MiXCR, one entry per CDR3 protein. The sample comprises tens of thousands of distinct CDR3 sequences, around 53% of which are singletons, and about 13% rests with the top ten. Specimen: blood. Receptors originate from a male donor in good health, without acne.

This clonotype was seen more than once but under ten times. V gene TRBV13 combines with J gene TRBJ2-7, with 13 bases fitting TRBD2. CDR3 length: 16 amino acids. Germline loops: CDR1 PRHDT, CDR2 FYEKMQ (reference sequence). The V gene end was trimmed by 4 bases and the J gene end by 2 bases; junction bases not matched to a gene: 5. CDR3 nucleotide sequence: TGTGCCAGCAGCTCCCGGACTAGCGGGAGAGCCTACGAGCAGTACTTC. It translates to CASSSRTSGRAYEQYF.

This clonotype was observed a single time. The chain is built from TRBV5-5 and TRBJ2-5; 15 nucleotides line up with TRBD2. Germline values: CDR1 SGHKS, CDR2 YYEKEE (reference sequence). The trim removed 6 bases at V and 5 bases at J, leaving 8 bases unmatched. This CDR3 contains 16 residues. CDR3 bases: TGTGCCAGCACCTCCACCGGGACTAGCGGGGGGGAGACCCAGTACTTC. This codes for CASTSTGTSGGETQYF.

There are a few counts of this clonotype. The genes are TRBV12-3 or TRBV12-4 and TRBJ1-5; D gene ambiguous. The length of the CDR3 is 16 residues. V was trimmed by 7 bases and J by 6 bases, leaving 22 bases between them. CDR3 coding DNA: TGTGCCAGCATGAAAAGGGCCGGTGATTTGGCTCAGCCCCAGCATTTT. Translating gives CASMKRAGDLAQPQHF.

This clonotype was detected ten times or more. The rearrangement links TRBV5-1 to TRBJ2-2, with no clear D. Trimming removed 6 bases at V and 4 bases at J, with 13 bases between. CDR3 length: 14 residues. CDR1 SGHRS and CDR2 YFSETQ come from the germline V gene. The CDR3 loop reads CASNIGGATGELFF. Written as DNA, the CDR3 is TGCGCCAGCAATATTGGCGGCGCCACCGGGGAGCTGTTTTTT.

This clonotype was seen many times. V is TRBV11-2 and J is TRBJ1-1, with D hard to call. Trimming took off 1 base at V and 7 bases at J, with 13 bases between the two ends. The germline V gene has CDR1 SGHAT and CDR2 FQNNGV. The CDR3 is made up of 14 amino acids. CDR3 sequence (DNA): TGTGCCAGCAGCTTAGGGTCTCGGGTCGATGAAGCTTTCTTT. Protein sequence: CASSLGSRVDEAFF.